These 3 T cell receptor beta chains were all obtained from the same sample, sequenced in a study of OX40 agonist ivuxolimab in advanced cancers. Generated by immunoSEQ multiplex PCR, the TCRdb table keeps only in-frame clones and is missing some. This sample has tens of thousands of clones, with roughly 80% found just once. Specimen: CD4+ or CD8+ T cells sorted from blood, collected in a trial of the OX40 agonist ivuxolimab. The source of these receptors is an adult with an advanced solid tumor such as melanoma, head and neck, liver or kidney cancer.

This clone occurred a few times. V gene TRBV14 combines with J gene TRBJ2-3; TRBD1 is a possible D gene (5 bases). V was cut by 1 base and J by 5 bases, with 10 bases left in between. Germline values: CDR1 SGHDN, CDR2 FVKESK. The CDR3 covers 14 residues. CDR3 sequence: CASSQGWTKDTQYF. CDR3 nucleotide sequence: TGTGCCAGCAGCCAAGGTTGGACAAAAGATACGCAGTATTTT.

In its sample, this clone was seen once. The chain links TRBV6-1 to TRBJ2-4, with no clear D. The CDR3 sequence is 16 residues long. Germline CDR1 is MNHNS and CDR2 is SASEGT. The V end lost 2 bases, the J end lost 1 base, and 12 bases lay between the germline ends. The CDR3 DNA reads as TGTGCCAGCAGTGAACTCCAAGGTGTTGCCAAAAACATTCAGTACTTC. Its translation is CASSELQGVAKNIQYF.

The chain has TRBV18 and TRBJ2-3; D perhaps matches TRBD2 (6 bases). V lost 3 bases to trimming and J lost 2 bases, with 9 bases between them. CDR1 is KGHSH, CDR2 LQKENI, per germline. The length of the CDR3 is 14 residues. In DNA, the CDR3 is TGTGCCAGCTCACCCGGGAGCTCCACAGATACGCAGTATTTT. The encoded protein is CASSPGSSTDTQYF. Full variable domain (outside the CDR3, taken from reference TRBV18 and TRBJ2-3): NAGVMQNPRHLVRRRGQEARLRCSPMKGHSHVYWYRQLPEEGLKFMVYLQKENIIDESGMPKERFSAEFPKEGPSILRIQQVVRGDSAAYFCASSPGSSTDTQYFGPGTRLTVL.